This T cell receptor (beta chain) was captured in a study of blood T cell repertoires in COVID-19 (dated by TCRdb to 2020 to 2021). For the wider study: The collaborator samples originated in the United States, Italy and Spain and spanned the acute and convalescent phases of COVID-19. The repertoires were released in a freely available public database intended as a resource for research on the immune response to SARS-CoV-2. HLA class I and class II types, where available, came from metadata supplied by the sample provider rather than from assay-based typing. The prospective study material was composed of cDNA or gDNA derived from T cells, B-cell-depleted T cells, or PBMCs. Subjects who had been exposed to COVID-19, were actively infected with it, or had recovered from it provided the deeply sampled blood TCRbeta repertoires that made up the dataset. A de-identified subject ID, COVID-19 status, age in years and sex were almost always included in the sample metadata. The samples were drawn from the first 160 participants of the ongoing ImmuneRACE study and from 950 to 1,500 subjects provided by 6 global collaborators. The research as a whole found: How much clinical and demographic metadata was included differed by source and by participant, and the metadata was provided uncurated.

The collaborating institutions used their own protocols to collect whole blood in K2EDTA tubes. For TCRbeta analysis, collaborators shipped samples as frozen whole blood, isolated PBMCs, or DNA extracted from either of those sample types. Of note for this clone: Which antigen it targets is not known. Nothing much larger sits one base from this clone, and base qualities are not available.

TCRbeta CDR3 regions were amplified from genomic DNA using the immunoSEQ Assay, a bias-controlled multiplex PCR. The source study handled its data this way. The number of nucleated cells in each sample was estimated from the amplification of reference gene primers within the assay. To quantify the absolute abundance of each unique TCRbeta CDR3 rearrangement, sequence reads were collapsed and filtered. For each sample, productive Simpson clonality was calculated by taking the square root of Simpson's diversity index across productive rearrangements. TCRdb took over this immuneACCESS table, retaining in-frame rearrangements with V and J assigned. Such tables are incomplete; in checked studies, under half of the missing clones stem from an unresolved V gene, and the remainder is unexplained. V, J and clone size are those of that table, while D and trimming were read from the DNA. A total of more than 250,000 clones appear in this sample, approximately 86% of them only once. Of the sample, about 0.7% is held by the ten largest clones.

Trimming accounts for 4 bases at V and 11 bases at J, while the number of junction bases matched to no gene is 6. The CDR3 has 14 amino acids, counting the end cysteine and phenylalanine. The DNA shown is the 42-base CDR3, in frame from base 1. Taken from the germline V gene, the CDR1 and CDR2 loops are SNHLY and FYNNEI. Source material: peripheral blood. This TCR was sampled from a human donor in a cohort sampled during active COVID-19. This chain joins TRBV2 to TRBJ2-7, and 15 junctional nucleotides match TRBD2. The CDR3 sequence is CASSGTSGRGGKYF. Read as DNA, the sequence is TGTGCCAGCAGTGGGACTAGCGGGAGGGGAGGAAAGTACTTC.